This T cell receptor (beta chain) appears in the sequencing data of a study of T cells after yellow fever vaccination. Study information: Low-cell-number fractions underwent preparation using SMART-Seq v4 Ultra Low Input. General study points: It was a small share of clonotypes that appeared in both CD4 and CD8 compartments.

CDR1 SGDLS and CDR2 YYNGEE come from the germline V gene. This CDR3 spans 14 amino acids. With V trimmed by 4 bases and J by 3 bases, 4 bases remained unmatched. This clonotype occurred many times. Its antigen is not identified. The study made its TCR cDNA through 5'RACE template switching. That step introduced a universal primer site along with UMIs. TCRdb re-analysed the 5' RACE reads in MiXCR, keeping a single row per CDR3 protein. The sample lists around 27,000 distinct CDR3 sequences; under 4.5% were seen once. This TCR came from a man aged 30-40 years who received the YFV17D yellow fever vaccine. The V call is TRBV9, the J call TRBJ2-1; 7 bases map to TRBD2. The source material was CD8+ T cells sorted from PBMCs, sampled 5 days after the yellow fever booster vaccination. In DNA form, the CDR3 reads TGTGCCAGCAGCATGTGGGAGGGCTACAATGAGCAGTTCTTC. This sequence encodes CASSMWEGYNEQFF. Variable domain in full (rest from reference TRBV9 and TRBJ2-1): DSGVTQTPKHLITATGQRVTLRCSPRSGDLSVYWYQQSLDQGLQFLIQYYNGEERAKGNILERFSAQQFPDLHSELNLSSLELGDSALYFCASSMWEGYNEQFFGPGTRLTVL.